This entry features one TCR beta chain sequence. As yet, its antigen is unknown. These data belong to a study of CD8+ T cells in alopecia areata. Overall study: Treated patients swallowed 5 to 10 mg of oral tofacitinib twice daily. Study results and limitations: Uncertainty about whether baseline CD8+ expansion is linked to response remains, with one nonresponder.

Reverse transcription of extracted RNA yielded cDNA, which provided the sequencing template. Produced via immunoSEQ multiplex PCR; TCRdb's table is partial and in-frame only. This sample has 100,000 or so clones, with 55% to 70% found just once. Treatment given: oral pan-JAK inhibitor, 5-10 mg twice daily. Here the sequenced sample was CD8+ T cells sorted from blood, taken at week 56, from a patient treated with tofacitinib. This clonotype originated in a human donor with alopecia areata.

The CDR3 loop reads CASSTGVSYNEQFF. The DNA of the CDR3 is TGTGCCAGCAGCACGGGGGTCTCCTACAATGAGCAGTTCTTC. This chain connects TRBV14 to TRBJ2-1; D might be TRBD2 (6 bases). V lost 5 bases to trimming and J lost 0 bases, with 8 bases between them. Germline CDR1 and CDR2: SGHDN and FVKESK. This CDR3 has 14 amino acids.